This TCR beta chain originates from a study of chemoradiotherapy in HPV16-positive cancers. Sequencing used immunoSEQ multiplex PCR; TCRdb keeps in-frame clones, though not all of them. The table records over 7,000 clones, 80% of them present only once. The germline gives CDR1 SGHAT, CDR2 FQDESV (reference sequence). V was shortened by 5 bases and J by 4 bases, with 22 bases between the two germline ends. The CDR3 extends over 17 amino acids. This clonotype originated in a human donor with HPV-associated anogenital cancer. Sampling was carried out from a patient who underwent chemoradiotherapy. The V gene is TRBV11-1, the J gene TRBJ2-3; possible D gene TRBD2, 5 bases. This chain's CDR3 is CASSPYLGVVGADTQYF. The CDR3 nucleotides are TGTGCCAGCAGCCCGTACCTCGGGGTGGTGGGCGCAGATACGCAGTATTTT.